Each of the 12 T cell receptor beta chains below was sequenced from the same sample in a study of cytomegalovirus exposure and HLA in healthy donors (dated by TCRdb to the late 2010s). The library was built by means of the immunoSEQ multiplex PCR assay. For the multiplex PCR, a mixture combining 60 forward primers for TCR Vbeta segments and 13 reverse primers for TCR Jbeta segments was used. TCRdb stores this immuneACCESS table with in-frame sequences only. Part of the clones is absent; in the studies checked, under half of the shortfall reflects unresolved V genes, and no reason is known for the rest. Within this sample are about 130,000 clones, with around three quarters of them counted one time only. The ten largest account for 0.95% to 1.5% of the sample. Sequencing input: PBMCs. These TCRs come from a female donor in good health and CMV-seronegative.

The V and J genes are TRBV5-1 and TRBJ2-5; 14 nucleotides align to TRBD2. The trim removed 4 bases at V and 1 base at J, leaving 3 bases unmatched. This CDR3 region has 16 residues. The germline V gene has CDR1 SGHRS and CDR2 YFSETQ. This CDR3 reads CASSPGTSGGQETQYF. Here the CDR3 DNA reads TGCGCCAGCAGCCCGGGGACTAGCGGGGGCCAAGAGACCCAGTACTTC.

CDR3 coding DNA: TGTGCCAGTAGTGTGCTCTGGGGGGATAGCAATCAGCCCCAGCATTTT. Its protein product is CASSVLWGDSNQPQHF. The V and J genes are TRBV19 and TRBJ1-5; D perhaps matches TRBD1 (5 bases). Germline CDR1 reads LNHDA; CDR2 reads SQIVND (reference sequence). V shed 5 bases and J shed 0 bases, with 14 bases lying between them. The length of the CDR3 is 16 residues.

A few counts support this clone. The junction and the germline gene differ at one end; a read error may be behind it. The chain is built from TRBV7-8 and TRBJ2-4; tentative D call: TRBD2 (6 bases). The CDR3 covers 17 residues. Germline CDR1 is SGHVS and CDR2 is FQNEAQ. The CDR3 nucleotides read TGTGCCAGCAGCCTCCAGCGGTGGTACGGGGGAAGGAACAGTCAGTACTTC. This translates into CASSLQRWYGGRNSQYF.

The rearrangement uses TRBV7-8 and TRBJ2-5, with 7 bases fitting TRBD2. Germline CDR1 and CDR2: SGHVS and FQNEAQ. Trimming took 2 bases from V and 1 from J; bases not matched to a gene: 7. This CDR3 region has 16 residues. The CDR3 protein is CASSLRFGGGQETQYF. In DNA, the CDR3 is TGTGCCAGCAGCTTACGGTTCGGCGGGGGCCAAGAGACCCAGTACTTC.

The CDR3 nucleotides are TGCGCCGGCCCTTCGGGACTTCCCTACGAGCAGTACTTC. Protein sequence: CAGPSGLPYEQYF. This rearrangement joins TRBV23-1 to TRBJ2-7, with D tentatively TRBD2 (6 bases). TRBV23-1 is an open reading frame, and its role is uncertain. V was cut by 11 bases and J by 2 bases, with 16 bases left in between. The CDR3 totals 13 residues.

This clone turned up a few times. V gene TRBV11-2 combines with J gene TRBJ2-1; TRBD1 aligns across 10 bases. With 1 base clipped from V and 8 bases from J, the junction kept 8 bases outside the gene matches. Germline V gives CDR1 SGHAT, CDR2 FQNNGV. The CDR3 is 16 amino acids. CDR3 protein: CASSLVSRDRGHEQFF. CDR3 DNA sequence: TGTGCCAGCAGCTTAGTGTCCAGGGACAGGGGCCATGAGCAGTTCTTC.

This clone was seen once. The rearrangement joins TRBV13 to TRBJ2-5; perhaps TRBD1 as D (5 bases). The closer fit of TRBJ2-7 to the DNA end suggests the J call may be wrong. Germline CDR1 is PRHDT and CDR2 is FYEKMQ (reference sequence). CDR3 size: 14 residues. This chain's CDR3 is CASSLNRSPYEQYF. The CDR3 region has the DNA TGTGCCAGCAGCTTAAACAGGTCCCCCTACGAGCAGTACTTC.

The table lists this clone with a few counts. The CDR3 DNA follows: TGTGCCACCAGCAGAGGAGGGGGGGGAGCAAACAATGAGCAGTTCTTC. Protein: CATSRGGGGANNEQFF. The chain links TRBV15 to TRBJ2-1, with D possibly being TRBD2 (7 bases). Trimming removed 1 base at V and 5 bases at J, with 15 bases between. Germline V lookup: CDR1 LNHNV, CDR2 YYDKDF (reference sequence). The CDR3 sequence is 16 residues long.

This clone came up a few times. Here the CDR3 DNA reads TGTGCCAGCAGCGCTCAGACTAGCGGGAGACGGGAGACCCAGTACTTC. Its translation: CASSAQTSGRRETQYF. The chain has TRBV9 and TRBJ2-5, with TRBD2 matching 12 bases. CDR3 length: 16 amino acids. Per the germline V gene, CDR1 is SGDLS and CDR2 is YYNGEE. Trimming took 3 bases from V and 5 from J; bases not matched to a gene: 8.

In its sample, this clone was seen once. The V and J genes are TRBV28 and TRBJ1-3; perhaps TRBD1 as D (6 bases). The V gene lost 4 bases and the J gene lost 7 bases, with 17 bases spanning the gap. Germline CDR1 and CDR2: MDHEN and SYDVKM. This CDR3 contains 15 residues. The CDR3, as DNA: TGTGCCAGCAGTTCCCCGTCAACAGGGTCCAACACCATATATTTT. This encodes CASSSPSTGSNTIYF.

V usage is TRBV30 and J usage is TRBJ1-2; D remains ambiguous. CDR1 is GTSNPN and CDR2 is SVGIG in the germline V gene (reference sequence). V shed 2 bases and J shed 0 bases, with 10 bases lying between them. The CDR3 length is 14 residues. The CDR3 sequence: CAWSRQTPNYGYTF. CDR3 sequence (DNA): TGTGCCTGGAGTCGACAAACTCCTAACTATGGCTACACCTTC.

This clone was picked up one time. The genes are TRBV30 and TRBJ2-7; D perhaps matches TRBD2 (6 bases). This CDR3 region has 18 residues. Germline loops: CDR1 GTSNPN, CDR2 SVGIG (reference sequence). The V and J ends lost 1 base and 1 base respectively, with 23 bases between them. This CDR3 reads CAWSGGISPGFGSYEQYF. DNA for the CDR3: TGTGCCTGGAGTGGCGGGATCAGCCCCGGGTTCGGGTCCTACGAGCAGTACTTC.